The TCR beta chain under discussion was sequenced for a study of blood T cell repertoires in COVID-19. Looking at the study overall: The cDNA or gDNA used as material had been derived from T cells, B-cell-depleted T cells, or PBMCs.

The method was immunoSEQ multiplex PCR; TCRdb's version includes in-frame clones alone and lacks a portion of them. Among some 380,000 clones listed, roughly four fifths were seen once. Germline V CDR1 and CDR2: MNHNS, SASEGT. The CDR3 sequence is 14 residues long. V was trimmed by 2 bases and J by 4 bases, leaving 8 bases between them. This clonotype originated in a human donor with acute or convalescent COVID-19. The donor label of this sample is uncertain. The chain uses TRBV6-1 and TRBJ2-2; D gene ambiguous. Sequences were obtained from peripheral blood. The CDR3 loop reads CASSESHFTGELFF. CDR3 DNA sequence: TGTGCCAGCAGTGAAAGTCACTTCACCGGGGAGCTGTTTTTT.